This TCR beta chain emerged from a study of cytomegalovirus exposure and HLA in healthy donors. The CDR3 spans 14 residues. V shed 6 bases, J shed 0 bases, and the junction held 5 bases outside the gene matches. Germline-derived CDR1 and CDR2 are SEHNR and FQNEAQ (reference sequence). The PCR ran on 60 Vbeta and 13 Jbeta primers. Libraries were prepared by immunoSEQ multiplex PCR; TCRdb keeps only in-frame clonotypes and omits some of them. This table holds about 200,000 clones, almost 80% found once. The specimen was PBMCs. V gene TRBV7-9 combines with J gene TRBJ2-7, with 7 nucleotides matching TRBD1. The receptor was isolated from a young man in good health and CMV-seronegative. In DNA form, the CDR3 reads TGTGCCAGCAGAGGGGACAGACCCTCCTACGAGCAGTACTTC. Its protein product is CASRGDRPSYEQYF.